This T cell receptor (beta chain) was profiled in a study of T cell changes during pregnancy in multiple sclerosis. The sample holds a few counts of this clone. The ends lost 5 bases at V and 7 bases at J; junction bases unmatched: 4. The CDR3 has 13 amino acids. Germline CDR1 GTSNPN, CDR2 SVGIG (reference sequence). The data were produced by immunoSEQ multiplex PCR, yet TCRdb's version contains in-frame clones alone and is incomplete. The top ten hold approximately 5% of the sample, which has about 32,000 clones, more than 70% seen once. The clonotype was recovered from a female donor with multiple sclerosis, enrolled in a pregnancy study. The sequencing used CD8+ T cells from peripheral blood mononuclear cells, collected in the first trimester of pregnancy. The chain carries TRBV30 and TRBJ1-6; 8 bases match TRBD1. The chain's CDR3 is CAWATGANSPLHF. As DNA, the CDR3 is TGTGCCTGGGCGACAGGGGCAAATTCACCCCTCCACTTT. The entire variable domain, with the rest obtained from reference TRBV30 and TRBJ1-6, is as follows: SQTIHQWPATLVQPVGSPLSLECTVEGTSNPNLYWYRQAAGRGLQLLFYSVGIGQISSEVPQNLSASRPQDRQFILSSKKLLLSDSGFYLCAWATGANSPLHFGNGTRLTVT.